The 27 T cell receptor beta chains reported below all come from one sample, sequenced in a study of identical twins. One entry per CDR3 protein results from TCRdb running MiXCR on the 5' RACE reads. The sample has 690,000 or so distinct CDR3 sequences; less than 10% are singletons. The data were also submitted as part of a second study, on yellow fever vaccine responses in identical twins.

The sample taken for sequencing was PBMCs. These receptors all come from a woman younger than 35 in good health.

This clonotype occurred many times. CDR3 bases: TGTGCCAGCAGCTCCTACCGGGACAGGGTTTTCAATGAGCAGTTCTTC. Protein product: CASSSYRDRVFNEQFF. V and J are TRBV6-2 or TRBV6-3 and TRBJ2-1; 9 nucleotides align to TRBD1. This CDR3 is built from 16 residues. The junction had 12 bases not matched to a gene; V was cut back by 6 bases and J by 6 bases. Germline CDR1 MNHEY, CDR2 SVGEGT.

The rearrangement links TRBV7-2 to TRBJ2-6; D assignment may be TRBD1 or TRBD2 (5 bases each). The CDR3 sequence is 14 residues long. From germline, CDR1 is SGHTA and CDR2 FQGNSA. V lost 7 bases and J 1 base, leaving 8 bases between the germline ends. Written as DNA, the CDR3 is TGTGCCAGCACCGAGGGGTCTGGGGCCAACGTCCTGACTTTC. It specifies CASTEGSGANVLTF.

The table lists this clonotype with a few counts. The genes are TRBV7-8 and TRBJ2-1; 9 nucleotides line up with TRBD2. V gave up 5 bases and J gave up 5 bases; unmatched junction bases: 19. Germline CDR1 SGHVS, CDR2 FQNEAQ. This CDR3 region has 19 residues. The CDR3 sequence is CASSQTASGIRSTHNEQFF. DNA of the CDR3: TGTGCCAGCAGCCAGACGGCTAGCGGGATTCGGTCAACCCACAATGAGCAGTTCTTC.

The chain recombines TRBV30 with TRBJ2-4; unclear D gene. Germline V gene data show CDR1 as GTSNPN and CDR2 as SVGIG (reference sequence). Between the trimmed V and J ends, which lost 1 base and 6 bases, there was a span of 7 bases. The length of the CDR3 is 12 residues. In nucleotides, the CDR3 is TGTGCCTGGAGTGGGCGGACAAACATTCAGTACTTC. Protein: CAWSGRTNIQYF.

This clonotype showed up many times. The chain carries TRBV20-1 and TRBJ2-7; TRBD2 matches at 12 bases. Germline V gives CDR1 DFQATT, CDR2 SNEGSKA (reference sequence). The CDR3 loop spans 16 amino acids. V lost 2 bases, J lost 2 bases, and 7 bases stayed unmatched. CDR3 protein: CSARPPSGGATYEQYF. As DNA, the CDR3 is TGCAGTGCTAGACCGCCTAGCGGGGGGGCTACCTACGAGCAGTACTTC.

The V gene is TRBV20-1, the J gene TRBJ2-5; no clear D. V was clipped by 6 bases and J by 4 bases, with 18 bases between them. The length of the CDR3 is 14 residues. Looked up from germline, CDR1 is DFQATT and CDR2 is SNEGSKA (reference sequence). The CDR3 bases are TGCAGTGCGTGGGATAGGGTGCTGGGAGAGACCCAGTACTTC. It yields the protein CSAWDRVLGETQYF.

This clonotype has only a few counts. This sequence joins TRBV12-3 or TRBV12-4 and TRBJ1-5; D ambiguous. The V and J ends lost 2 bases and 3 bases respectively, with 11 bases between them. CDR3 length equals 15 residues. DNA for the CDR3: TGTGCCAGCAGTTTACTAGGACGGGACAATCAGCCCCAGCATTTT. Translation: CASSLLGRDNQPQHF.

This chain connects TRBV5-1 to TRBJ1-2; the match to TRBD1 covers 7 bases. The CDR3 has 15 residues. V shed 5 bases, J shed 6 bases, and the junction held 13 bases outside the gene matches. From germline, CDR1 is SGHRS and CDR2 YFSETQ. The CDR3 coding sequence is TGCGCCAGCAGTTATATGGGACAGACCTTCGATGGCTACACCTTC. It yields the protein CASSYMGQTFDGYTF.

This clonotype was seen a few times. This rearrangement joins TRBV7-3 to TRBJ2-7; 8 bases line up with TRBD1. The CDR3 consists of 15 residues. The germline CDR1 and CDR2 sequences are SGHTA and FQGTGA. Losses at the gene ends were 5 bases for V and 2 bases for J; bases not matched to a gene: 8. CDR3 nucleotide sequence: TGTGCCAGCAGCCTGGACAGGGTAGGACCCTACGAGCAGTACTTC. Its protein product is CASSLDRVGPYEQYF. Variable domain in full (rest from reference TRBV7-3 and TRBJ2-7): GAGVSQTPSNKVTEKGKYVELRCDPISGHTALYWYRQSLGQGPEFLIYFQGTGAADDSGLPNDRFFAVRPEGSVSTLKIQRTERGDSAVYLCASSLDRVGPYEQYFGPGTRLTVT.

This clonotype was observed a few times. The rearrangement joins TRBV28 to TRBJ2-7, with unresolved D. The germline CDR1 and CDR2 sequences are MDHEN and SYDVKM. The CDR3 extends over 16 amino acids. Between the trimmed V and J ends, which lost 0 bases and 0 bases, there was a span of 12 bases. CDR3 protein: CASSLWTLTISYEQYF. CDR3 in DNA: TGTGCCAGCAGTTTATGGACGCTAACAATCTCCTACGAGCAGTACTTC.

In this sample, this clonotype turned up many times. The chain couples TRBV7-2 to TRBJ2-7; D is unresolved. This CDR3 is 12 amino acids long. Germline V gene lookup returns CDR1 SGHTA and CDR2 FQGNSA. The germline V and J ends were trimmed by 2 bases and 5 bases, with 7 bases remaining between them. In DNA, the CDR3 is TGTGCCAGCAGCTTACGGCAAAACGAGCAGTACTTC. Its protein product is CASSLRQNEQYF.

This chain connects TRBV7-2 to TRBJ2-1; D unclear. Germline values: CDR1 SGHTA, CDR2 FQGNSA. Trimming pared 3 bases from V and 15 bases from J, leaving 12 bases between. The CDR3 is 11 amino acids. The chain's CDR3 is CASSFGTMPFF. In nucleotides, the CDR3 is TGTGCCAGCAGCTTCGGCACTATGCCGTTCTTC.

This clonotype showed up many times. The chain combines TRBV9 with TRBJ2-2; 9 bases line up with TRBD1. Germline trimming cut 2 bases from V and 4 bases from J; bases unmatched to any gene: 6. CDR3 length: 16 amino acids. The germline V gene encodes CDR1 SGDLS and CDR2 YYNGEE. CDR3 in amino acids: CASSVGQGAVTGELFF. As DNA, the CDR3 is TGTGCCAGCAGCGTGGGACAGGGTGCAGTCACCGGGGAGCTGTTTTTT.

V gene TRBV28 combines with J gene TRBJ2-3; D uncertain. Trimming left V 5 bases short and J 6 bases short, with 9 bases between. The V gene's germline CDR1 is MDHEN and CDR2 SYDVKM. This CDR3 has 12 residues. The CDR3 nucleotides are TGTGCCAGCAGTCCCGAAACGGATACGCAGTATTTT. This codes for CASSPETDTQYF. Full variable domain (remainder filled in from reference TRBV28 and TRBJ2-3): DVKVTQSSRYLVKRTGEKVFLECVQDMDHENMFWYRQDPGLGLRLIYFSYDVKMKEKGDIPEGYSVSREKKERFSLILESASTNQTSMYLCASSPETDTQYFGPGTRLTVL.

The V gene is TRBV7-6, the J gene TRBJ2-7, with TRBD2 matching over 9 bases. The CDR3 extends over 17 amino acids. The junction had 12 bases not matched to a gene; V was cut back by 3 bases and J by 3 bases. In germline, CDR1 is SGHVS, CDR2 FNYEAQ. CDR3 bases: TGTGCCAGCAGCTTCAGTCTAGCGGGATCCCTTAACTACGAGCAGTACTTC. It is translated as CASSFSLAGSLNYEQYF.

This clonotype turned up a few times. The chain combines TRBV25-1 with TRBJ2-2, with D maybe TRBD1 (5 bases). Germline V gene sequence: CDR1 MGHDK, CDR2 SYGVNS. This CDR3 comprises 14 residues. Trimming stripped 7 bases from V and 6 bases from J, with 15 bases between. The CDR3 coding sequence is TGTGCCAGCAAGGACACATACTTTTCCGGGGAGCTGTTTTTT. It translates to CASKDTYFSGELFF.

This clonotype showed up just a few times. The chain joins TRBV7-2 to TRBJ2-1; the D gene is possibly TRBD1 (5 bases). The germline V gene encodes CDR1 SGHTA and CDR2 FQGNSA. Trimming removed 1 base from V and 4 bases from J, with 14 bases in between. There are 16 residues in the CDR3. The CDR3 loop reads CASSLEGFTRYNEQFF. In DNA form, the CDR3 reads TGTGCCAGCAGCTTAGAGGGGTTCACCCGATACAATGAGCAGTTCTTC.

The sample holds many counts of this clonotype. V is TRBV28 and J is TRBJ1-5, with D unclear. The CDR3 runs 17 residues. The germline V gene encodes CDR1 MDHEN and CDR2 SYDVKM. V lost 2 bases and J lost 0, with 14 bases in between. The CDR3 loop reads CASSLRPVVYSNQPQHF. CDR3 nucleotides: TGTGCCAGCAGTTTACGTCCAGTCGTTTATAGCAATCAGCCCCAGCATTTT. The whole variable domain, filled in from reference TRBV28 and TRBJ1-5, reads DVKVTQSSRYLVKRTGEKVFLECVQDMDHENMFWYRQDPGLGLRLIYFSYDVKMKEKGDIPEGYSVSREKKERFSLILESASTNQTSMYLCASSLRPVVYSNQPQHFGDGTRLSIL.

This clonotype was found a few times. Here the CDR3 DNA reads TGTGCCAGCAGCTTATATGCTCAGGGCAGGGGTACCGGGGAGCTGTTTTTT. The encoded protein is CASSLYAQGRGTGELFF. The genes are TRBV7-2 and TRBJ2-2; D may be TRBD1 (6 bases). Germline V gene sequence: CDR1 SGHTA, CDR2 FQGNSA. This CDR3 region has 17 residues. Trimming pared 2 bases from V and 5 bases from J, leaving 18 bases between.

The genes are TRBV4-2 and TRBJ2-3; TRBD1 is a possible D gene (7 bases). This CDR3 has 20 residues. Trimming cost V 0 bases and J 2 bases, with 24 bases left between them. Germline V lookup: CDR1 LGHNA, CDR2 YNFKEQ. The CDR3 DNA is TGTGCCAGCAGCCAAGATTTAAGGTTATTCCAGGGGGGTTCCACAGATACGCAGTATTTT. It encodes CASSQDLRLFQGGSTDTQYF.

This clonotype has just a few counts. The chain joins TRBV9 to TRBJ2-2; the D is unclear. Germline V CDR1 and CDR2: SGDLS, YYNGEE. The CDR3 covers 15 residues. Between the trimmed V and J ends, which lost 3 bases and 7 bases, there was a span of 16 bases. The CDR3 is CASSEVVRLDGELFF. DNA for the CDR3: TGTGCCAGCAGCGAGGTAGTAAGGCTGGACGGGGAGCTGTTTTTT.

The chain couples TRBV27 to TRBJ1-1; the D is unclear. Germline-derived CDR1 and CDR2 are MNHEY and SMNVEV (reference sequence). Trimming took off 6 bases at V and 4 bases at J, with 6 bases between the two ends. The CDR3 length is 11 residues. The CDR3 coding sequence is TGTGCCAGCAGGTGGGGCACTGAAGCTTTCTTT. Protein: CASRWGTEAFF.

The genes are TRBV27 and TRBJ2-2; D is undetermined. The CDR3 extends over 14 amino acids. The germline gives CDR1 MNHEY, CDR2 SMNVEV (reference sequence). V lost 5 bases, J lost 6 bases, and 13 bases lay in between. In nucleotides, the CDR3 is TGTGCCAGCAGTGGCGACCCCCTGGCCGGGGAGCTGTTTTTT. Translated, it gives CASSGDPLAGELFF.

The chain joins TRBV7-9 to TRBJ2-7, with D perhaps matching TRBD2 (6 bases). CDR3 size: 12 residues. CDR1 SEHNR and CDR2 FQNEAQ come from the germline V gene (reference sequence). The germline V and J ends were trimmed by 5 bases and 11 bases, with 16 bases remaining between them. The CDR3 loop is CASSVRSGSEYF. CDR3 coding DNA: TGTGCCAGCAGCGTACGTAGCGGTTCGGAGTACTTC.

This clonotype was seen repeatedly, ten times or more. This sequence joins TRBV13 and TRBJ2-2, with no clear D. Germline V CDR1 and CDR2: PRHDT, FYEKMQ (reference sequence). The CDR3 covers 16 residues. V lost 4 bases and J lost 4, with 16 bases in between. CDR3 DNA sequence: TGTGCCAGCAGCTCAACCCCTATCCAGACCACCGGGGAGCTGTTTTTT. Translated: CASSSTPIQTTGELFF.

This clonotype was found many times. The genes are TRBV7-2 and TRBJ2-3; tentatively, D is TRBD1 (5 bases). Germline CDR1 SGHTA, CDR2 FQGNSA. With 5 bases removed from V and 1 base from J, the gap between germline ends came to 13 bases. The CDR3 extends over 15 amino acids. The CDR3 protein is CASSPTELGTDTQYF. CDR3 nucleotide sequence: TGTGCCAGCAGCCCGACAGAGTTGGGCACAGATACGCAGTATTTT.

This clonotype has only a few counts. The chain combines TRBV9 with TRBJ2-1; D is ambiguous. Germline CDR1 SGDLS, CDR2 YYNGEE. The germline V and J ends were trimmed by 2 bases and 8 bases, with 17 bases remaining between them. This CDR3 is 15 amino acids long. CDR3 sequence reads: CASSVVGSLMDEQFF. The DNA for the CDR3 is TGTGCCAGCAGCGTTGTCGGGTCCCTAATGGATGAGCAGTTCTTC.